The subject of this entry is one TCR beta chain. The data originate from a study of OX40 agonist ivuxolimab in advanced cancers. Sequencing was performed with immunoSEQ multiplex PCR; in TCRdb, only in-frame clones are kept and a portion is missing. The sample lists about 34,000 clones; approximately 82% were seen once. Looked up from germline, CDR1 is SGHNT and CDR2 is YENEEA. The CDR3 has 14 residues. Trimming removed 5 bases at V and 2 bases at J, with 11 bases between. The V gene is TRBV11-3, the J gene TRBJ2-3; no definite D call. The clonotype comes from an adult with an advanced solid tumor such as melanoma, head and neck, liver or kidney cancer. Source: CD4+ or CD8+ T cells sorted from blood, taken in a trial of the OX40 agonist ivuxolimab. CDR3 nucleotide sequence: TGTGCCAGCAGCCCTGTGGGTCCCACAGATACGCAGTATTTT. This codes for CASSPVGPTDTQYF.